A single sample is the source of the 30 T cell receptor beta chains below, sequenced in a study of T-cell memory formation after mild COVID-19 (dated by TCRdb to the early 2020s). The library was obtained by 5' RACE. Sequencing relied on an Illumina NovaSeq 6000. The public reads were reprocessed in TCRdb via fastp at Q25 and MiXCR, keeping in-frame beta chains. Here each entry gathers all rows of one CDR3 protein and keeps the most common genes and DNA. Here the sample has a few hundred thousand distinct CDR3 sequences; about 15% occur a single time. The ten largest clones represent about 20% of the sample. Sequencing was carried out using PBMCs or a T cell subset sorted from them (not recorded which). Every receptor here comes from a young man who had mild COVID-19 (a few samples of this study predate the infection). The sample titles of this study are shuffled in the database, so cell type and time point are left out; the donor was told from shared clones.

This clonotype was observed at least ten times. The chain is built from TRBV10-3 and TRBJ2-5; weak D call: TRBD2 (5 bases). Germline CDR1 reads ENHRY; CDR2 reads SYGVKD. The CDR3 spans 14 residues. V dropped 6 bases and J dropped 0 bases, with 11 bases sitting between them. The CDR3 bases are TGTGCCATCAGGGGAGAGGGTTACCAAGAGACCCAGTACTTC. This gives the protein CAIRGEGYQETQYF.

The rearrangement joins TRBV3-1 to TRBJ1-2; the D is unclear. The CDR3 totals 15 residues. V shed 0 bases and J shed 2 bases, with 10 bases lying between them. Germline values: CDR1 LGHDT, CDR2 YNNKEL (reference sequence). As DNA, the CDR3 is TGTGCCAGCAGCCAAGATTCGACGGAGAACTATGGCTACACCTTC. Its translation is CASSQDSTENYGYTF.

The CDR3 spells CASSLDRRSSYNSPLHF. Written as DNA, the CDR3 is TGTGCCAGCAGCCTGGACAGGAGGAGCTCCTATAATTCACCCCTCCACTTT. This rearrangement joins TRBV12-3 or TRBV12-4 to TRBJ1-6, with 7 bases aligning to TRBD1. V lost 6 bases and J lost 0; bases outside the gene matches: 8. The CDR3 has 17 amino acids.

This clonotype was observed a handful of times. This rearrangement joins TRBV7-2 to TRBJ2-2; 7 nucleotides agree with TRBD1. Germline CDR1 SGHTA, CDR2 FQGNSA. There are 15 residues in the CDR3. Losses at the gene ends were 2 bases for V and 11 bases for J; bases not matched to a gene: 11. CDR3 amino acids: CASSLTGQLLAELFF. CDR3 coding DNA: TGTGCCAGCAGCTTAACGGGACAGCTATTAGCCGAGCTGTTTTTT. Complete variable domain (other parts from reference TRBV7-2 and TRBJ2-2): GAGVSQSPSNKVTEKGKDVELRCDPISGHTALYWYRQSLGQGLEFLIYFQGNSAPDKSGLPSDRFSAERTGGSVSTLTIQRTQQEDSAVYLCASSLTGQLLAELFFGEGSRLTVL.

V usage is TRBV6-1 and J usage is TRBJ1-5; D call uncertain. This CDR3 comprises 12 residues. CDR1 is MNHNS, CDR2 SASEGT, per germline. The germline V and J ends were trimmed by 0 bases and 6 bases, with 3 bases remaining between them. CDR3 sequence (DNA): TGTGCCAGCAGTGAAGCGCTTCAGCCCCAGCATTTT. Translated: CASSEALQPQHF.

This clonotype came up a few times. The chain carries TRBV5-1 and TRBJ2-2; D is unresolved. This CDR3 contains 13 residues. The germline gives CDR1 SGHRS, CDR2 YFSETQ. Deletions cut 7 bases from V and 1 base from J, with 8 bases between. The CDR3 loop reads CASPGMNTGELFF. The CDR3 DNA reads as TGCGCCAGCCCAGGAATGAACACCGGGGAGCTGTTTTTT.

This chain joins TRBV5-1 and TRBJ1-4, with unresolved D. The CDR3 extends over 13 amino acids. From germline, CDR1 is SGHRS and CDR2 YFSETQ. Trimming removed 5 bases at V and 8 bases at J, with 13 bases between. CDR3 residues: CASRGDPGEKLFF. The CDR3 region has the DNA TGCGCCAGCAGGGGCGATCCCGGGGAAAAACTGTTTTTT.

The chain recombines TRBV19 with TRBJ2-1, with 7 bases matching TRBD2. V was clipped by 9 bases and J by 7 bases; unmatched bases: 3. This CDR3 has 11 residues. From germline, CDR1 is LNHDA and CDR2 SQIVND (reference sequence). The CDR3 protein is CASWGGNEQFF. In DNA, the CDR3 is TGTGCCAGCTGGGGGGGGAATGAGCAGTTCTTC.

This clonotype came up a few times. This sequence joins TRBV3-1 and TRBJ2-2, with D maybe TRBD2 (7 bases). The CDR3 totals 13 residues. The germline CDR1 and CDR2 sequences are LGHDT and YNNKEL (reference sequence). The ends were cut back, 10 bases at V and 5 bases at J, with 14 bases in the middle. CDR3 sequence reads: CATLAGATGELFF. The CDR3, as DNA: TGTGCCACCCTGGCGGGGGCGACCGGGGAGCTGTTTTTT.

This clonotype has a handful of counts. J is TRBJ2-3 and V is TRBV20-1; tentatively, D is TRBD1 (5 bases). This CDR3 region has 14 residues. CDR1 is DFQATT, CDR2 SNEGSKA, per germline (reference sequence). The V and J ends lost 0 bases and 4 bases respectively, with 11 bases between them. The CDR3 bases are TGCAGTGCTAGAGATCGTCAGGGTCCAGATACGCAGTATTTT. This translates into CSARDRQGPDTQYF.

The chain joins TRBV20-1 to TRBJ2-3, with a tentative D call TRBD2 (7 bases). Per germline, CDR1 DFQATT and CDR2 SNEGSKA (reference sequence). The CDR3 sequence is 14 residues long. The V and J ends lost 5 bases and 0 bases respectively, with 12 bases between them. The CDR3 DNA sequence: TGCAGTGCTCGGGGGGCCACTAGCACAGATACGCAGTATTTT. Translating it yields CSARGATSTDTQYF.

At least ten counts were recorded for this clonotype. The gene calls are TRBV19 and TRBJ2-2, with D unresolved. This CDR3 is 13 amino acids long. V lost 6 bases, J lost 2 bases, and 7 bases lay in between. Looked up from germline, CDR1 is LNHDA and CDR2 is SQIVND (reference sequence). CDR3 amino acids: CASRGSNTGELFF. The CDR3 DNA sequence: TGTGCCAGTAGAGGCAGTAACACCGGGGAGCTGTTTTTT.

Ten or more counts support this clonotype. The V gene is TRBV3-1, the J gene TRBJ2-7; the D gene could be TRBD1 or TRBD2 (5 bases each). The V and J ends lost 3 bases and 3 bases respectively, with 18 bases between them. The CDR3 spans 16 residues. Germline V CDR1 and CDR2: LGHDT, YNNKEL (reference sequence). The CDR3 DNA follows: TGTGCCAGCAGCCAGGGACCGGGGTTCCTGCGCTACGAGCAGTACTTC. Its protein product is CASSQGPGFLRYEQYF.

V usage is TRBV27 and J usage is TRBJ2-4; TRBD1 matches 10 bases. With V trimmed by 3 bases and J by 0 bases, 2 bases remained unmatched. The V gene's germline CDR1 is MNHEY and CDR2 SMNVEV (reference sequence). The length of the CDR3 is 16 residues. The CDR3 DNA reads TGTGCCAGCAGTTTCGACAGGGGGCTAGCCAAAAACATTCAGTACTTC. As protein: CASSFDRGLAKNIQYF.

This clonotype was seen repeatedly, ten times or more. The chain employs TRBV7-6 and TRBJ2-5, with unresolved D. Germline CDR1 SGHVS, CDR2 FNYEAQ. This CDR3 has 12 amino acids. V was clipped by 6 bases and J by 5 bases, with 10 bases between them. CDR3 DNA: TGTGCCAGCAGATCTTCCGGGGAGACCCAGTACTTC. Amino acids: CASRSSGETQYF.

This clonotype has more than one count but fewer than ten. The V and J genes are TRBV7-2 and TRBJ2-5; no clear D gene. Per the germline V gene, CDR1 is SGHTA and CDR2 is FQGNSA. The V and J ends lost 3 bases and 0 bases respectively, with 8 bases between them. This CDR3 has 14 residues. DNA of the CDR3: TGTGCCAGCAGCTTCCGTCCGGACCAAGAGACCCAGTACTTC. It is translated as CASSFRPDQETQYF.

The chain has TRBV7-9 and TRBJ2-1; tentatively, D is TRBD2 (5 bases). CDR1 and CDR2 from the germline V gene are SEHNR and FQNEAQ (reference sequence). The CDR3 totals 17 residues. Trimming removed 1 base from V and 0 bases from J, with 13 bases in between. The CDR3 spells CASSLEEAVRSYNEQFF. In DNA, the CDR3 is TGTGCCAGCAGCTTAGAGGAGGCAGTGCGCTCCTACAATGAGCAGTTCTTC.

The rearrangement uses TRBV5-1 and TRBJ2-7, with TRBD1 as a possible D gene (6 bases). This CDR3 is 13 amino acids long. Deletions cut 0 bases from V and 6 bases from J, with 10 bases between. Germline V gives CDR1 SGHRS, CDR2 YFSETQ. CDR3 nucleotide sequence: TGCGCCAGCAGCTTGGTTGGCAGGGGCGAGCAGTACTTC. Its translation: CASSLVGRGEQYF.

V usage is TRBV7-9 and J usage is TRBJ2-7; 8 bases are a match to TRBD1. The germline CDR1 and CDR2 sequences are SEHNR and FQNEAQ (reference sequence). CDR3 length: 14 amino acids. Germline trimming cut 5 bases from V and 3 bases from J; bases unmatched to any gene: 6. As DNA, the CDR3 is TGTGCCAGCAGCGGACGGGACAGGATCTACGAGCAGTACTTC. Its protein product is CASSGRDRIYEQYF.

The rearrangement uses TRBV7-2 and TRBJ2-2; D perhaps matches TRBD1 (5 bases). Trimming took 3 bases from V and 5 from J, leaving 13 bases between them. This CDR3 comprises 15 residues. The germline V gene has CDR1 SGHTA and CDR2 FQGNSA. In DNA, the CDR3 is TGTGCCAGCAGCTTTACAGGAGCTTTTACCGGGGAGCTGTTTTTT. Protein product: CASSFTGAFTGELFF.

This clonotype showed up just a few times. The chain combines TRBV13 with TRBJ1-5, with a possible D match to TRBD1 (5 bases). CDR1 is PRHDT and CDR2 is FYEKMQ in the germline V gene (reference sequence). The ends were cut back, 3 bases at V and 7 bases at J, with 13 bases in the middle. The CDR3 runs to 14 residues. CDR3 region: CASSLRGVRQPQHF. The CDR3 DNA follows: TGTGCCAGCAGCTTGAGAGGGGTTCGGCAGCCCCAGCATTTT.

The chain carries TRBV10-3 and TRBJ2-3, with 7 bases lining up with TRBD2. This CDR3 comprises 15 residues. The V gene end was trimmed by 2 bases and the J gene end by 2 bases; junction bases not matched to a gene: 4. Per germline, CDR1 ENHRY and CDR2 SYGVKD. DNA for the CDR3: TGTGCCATCAGTGAGGGGGGGGTCGTCACAGATACGCAGTATTTT. It is translated as CAISEGGVVTDTQYF.

V gene TRBV3-1 combines with J gene TRBJ2-5, with 12 bases fitting TRBD2. The CDR3 sequence is 17 residues long. Trimming removed 4 bases from V and 1 base from J; junction bases left unmatched: 7. The germline gives CDR1 LGHDT, CDR2 YNNKEL (reference sequence). This CDR3 is CASSRWLAGGGQETQYF. The CDR3 DNA follows: TGTGCCAGCAGCCGGTGGCTAGCGGGGGGGGGCCAAGAGACCCAGTACTTC.

This clonotype was found a few times. The chain couples TRBV3-1 to TRBJ2-1; 7 nucleotides line up with TRBD2. Trimming removed 0 bases from V and 14 bases from J; junction bases left unmatched: 4. Germline CDR1 reads LGHDT; CDR2 reads YNNKEL (reference sequence). This CDR3 region has 12 residues. The CDR3 sequence is CASSQELGGEFF. Here the CDR3 DNA reads TGTGCCAGCAGCCAAGAATTGGGAGGGGAGTTCTTC.

V gene TRBV4-1 combines with J gene TRBJ2-3; D remains ambiguous. V was pared by 1 base and J by 3 bases, with 17 bases between. Germline loops: CDR1 MGHRA, CDR2 YSYEKL. The CDR3 consists of 17 residues. In DNA form, the CDR3 reads TGCGCCAGCAGCCAAGGGTCCTTTAGTGTGGTGACAGATACGCAGTATTTT. This sequence encodes CASSQGSFSVVTDTQYF.

The chain recombines TRBV4-1 with TRBJ1-5; D uncertain. V was clipped by 1 base and J by 2 bases, with 9 bases between them. The length of the CDR3 is 15 residues. The germline CDR1 and CDR2 sequences are MGHRA and YSYEKL. In nucleotides, the CDR3 is TGCGCCAGCAGCCAAGCTGAGTGGCGCAATCAGCCCCAGCATTTT. It yields the protein CASSQAEWRNQPQHF.

This clonotype came up many times. CDR3: CASSPGVGEAFF. CDR3 in DNA: TGTGCCAGCAGTCCCGGGGTAGGTGAAGCTTTCTTT. This sequence joins TRBV12-3 or TRBV12-4 and TRBJ1-1; D unclear. Trimming shortened V by 5 bases and J by 7 bases, and 11 bases separated the two germline ends. CDR3 length: 12 residues.

The V call is TRBV6-1, the J call TRBJ1-1, with a tentative D call TRBD1 (5 bases). The CDR3 is made up of 14 amino acids. Germline V CDR1 and CDR2: MNHNS, SASEGT. The ends were cut back, 8 bases at V and 0 bases at J, with 13 bases in the middle. CDR3 protein: CASYTRVMNTEAFF. Written as DNA, the CDR3 is TGTGCCAGCTATACCAGGGTGATGAACACTGAAGCTTTCTTT.

This clonotype was counted only a few times. The rearrangement uses TRBV13 and TRBJ1-4; D uncertain. This CDR3 contains 16 residues. Germline lookup yields CDR1 PRHDT and CDR2 FYEKMQ (reference sequence). V was clipped by 3 bases and J by 3 bases, with 14 bases between them. The CDR3 region has the DNA TGTGCCAGCAGCTTTAGCTTACTGGCCCCTAATGAAAAACTGTTTTTT. Protein: CASSFSLLAPNEKLFF. Combining the CDR3 with reference TRBV13 and TRBJ1-4 gives the whole variable domain AAGVIQSPRHLIKEKRETATLKCYPIPRHDTVYWYQQGPGQDPQFLISFYEKMQSDKGSIPDRFSAQQFSDYHSELNMSSLELGDSALYFCASSFSLLAPNEKLFFGSGTQLSVL.

This clonotype was observed at least ten times. The genes are TRBV29-1 and TRBJ2-5; no reliable D call. Trimming took off 5 bases at V and 5 bases at J, with 18 bases between the two ends. Germline CDR1 and CDR2: SQVTM and ANQGSEA. CDR3 length: 14 amino acids. The CDR3 loop is CSVFRSRARETQYF. The CDR3 region has the DNA TGCAGCGTTTTCAGGTCTAGGGCTCGGGAGACCCAGTACTTC.